This is a list of T cell receptor beta chains from one sample in a study of memory CD8 T cells in hepatitis C reinfection. Method: immunoSEQ multiplex PCR; TCRdb's copy keeps in-frame clones and lacks some. Of 40,000 to 60,000 clones in the sample, 89% were seen once. Material for sequencing was naive CD8+ T cells sorted from blood. The receptors stem from a young man with hepatitis C virus infection. CDR3s include the opening cysteine and the closing phenylalanine or tryptophan. Fields, in order: clone size, V gene, D gene, J gene, CDR3 protein, CDR3 DNA. The D gene is left open where the match is weak. The size of a clone is reported for some rows only, either as once, few or many, or as a class for expanded clones.

-,TRBV5-8,TRBD2,TRBJ2-6,CASSQGTSGSGANVLTF,TGTGCCAGCAGCCAAGGGACTAGCGGATCTGGGGCCAACGTCCTGACTTTC
once,TRBV5-6,-,TRBJ1-2,CASSLKRTTYGYTF,TGTGCCAGCAGCTTGAAGCGGACTACCTATGGCTACACCTTC
-,TRBV28,TRBD2,TRBJ2-7,CASSGLAGAEQYF,TGTGCCAGCAGTGGACTAGCGGGAGCCGAGCAGTACTTC
once,TRBV19,TRBD2,TRBJ2-3,CASSIGLAGGPVGDTQYF,TGTGCCAGTAGTATAGGACTAGCGGGAGGGCCCGTGGGAGATACGCAGTATTTT
-,TRBV11-2,-,TRBJ1-1,CASSLGPTGNTEAFF,TGTGCCAGCAGCCTAGGCCCGACAGGGAACACTGAAGCTTTCTTT
-,TRBV20-1,-,TRBJ2-1,CSASRQVEQFF,TGCAGTGCTAGCCGGCAGGTTGAGCAGTTCTTC
-,TRBV28,-,TRBJ2-7,CASSLLQGTYEQYF,TGTGCCAGCAGTTTATTACAGGGCACGTACGAGCAGTACTTC
once,TRBV19,TRBD1,TRBJ2-7,CASSQGSDYEQYF,TGTGCCAGTTCACAGGGGTCTGACTACGAGCAGTACTTC
once,TRBV28,-,TRBJ2-7,CASSLLASYEQYF,TGTGCCAGCAGTTTACTAGCAAGCTACGAGCAGTACTTC
once,TRBV4-1,-,TRBJ2-7,CASSQDSGTPSYEQYF,TGCGCCAGCAGCCAAGATTCAGGGACACCTTCCTACGAGCAGTACTTC
-,TRBV29-1,-,TRBJ2-7,CSVARESGHEQYF,TGCAGCGTTGCTCGGGAGAGCGGCCACGAGCAGTACTTC
-,TRBV7-6,TRBD2,TRBJ2-3,CASSPSPGLAGSSDTQYF,TGTGCCAGCAGCCCCAGCCCGGGACTAGCGGGCTCGAGTGATACGCAGTATTTT
-,TRBV13,TRBD2,TRBJ2-7,CASSLGLGPGYEQYF,TGTGCCAGCAGCCTCGGACTAGGCCCGGGGTACGAGCAGTACTTC
-,TRBV6-1,-,TRBJ2-7,CASSEKQINTYEQYF,TGTGCCAGCAGTGAAAAACAGATCAACACCTACGAGCAGTACTTC
-,TRBV5-1,TRBD1,TRBJ2-3,CASSPGQGATADTQYF,TGCGCCAGCAGCCCGGGACAGGGGGCAACGGCAGATACGCAGTATTTT
-,TRBV27,TRBD1,TRBJ1-2,CASSSYRGNYGYTF,TGTGCCAGCAGTTCATACAGGGGGAACTATGGCTACACCTTC
-,TRBV30,-,TRBJ1-1,CACSQGQAYTEAFF,TGTGCCTGCTCCCAGGGGCAGGCGTACACTGAAGCTTTCTTT
-,TRBV19,-,TRBJ1-2,CASSIVMAPNYGYTF,TGTGCCAGTAGTATAGTTATGGCACCCAACTATGGCTACACCTTC
few,TRBV4-1,-,TRBJ1-4,CASSQPLWEGDEKLFF,TGCGCCAGCAGCCAACCCCTTTGGGAAGGGGATGAAAAACTGTTTTTT
once,TRBV10-2,-,TRBJ1-5,CASSDRYGNQPQHF,TGCGCCAGCAGCGACAGGTACGGCAATCAGCCCCAGCATTTT
-,TRBV28,-,TRBJ2-6,CASSFTVSGANVLTF,TGTGCCAGCAGTTTCACAGTCTCTGGGGCCAACGTCCTGACTTTC
few,TRBV4-1,TRBD1,TRBJ1-1,CASSQRRQGNTEAFF,TGCGCCAGCAGCCAAAGGCGACAGGGTAACACTGAAGCTTTCTTT
-,TRBV25-1,-,TRBJ1-4,CASSDSWKLFF,TGTGCCAGCAGTGACAGTTGGAAACTGTTTTTT
-,TRBV7-9,TRBD2,TRBJ2-7,CASSLGLAYEQYF,TGTGCCAGCAGCCTTGGACTAGCCTACGAGCAGTACTTC
-,TRBV19,TRBD1,TRBJ2-3,CASSTPDRGFTDTQYF,TGTGCCAGTAGTACCCCGGACAGGGGGTTCACAGATACGCAGTATTTT
once,TRBV5-6,-,TRBJ2-7,CASSKDTVSYEQYF,TGTGCCAGCTCCAAGGATACAGTCTCCTACGAGCAGTACTTC
-,TRBV6-6,TRBD2,TRBJ2-1,CASRPLAAPADEQFF,TGTGCCAGCAGGCCTCTAGCGGCCCCGGCGGATGAGCAGTTCTTC
-,TRBV29-1,TRBD1,TRBJ2-3,CSVGGEDRGPDTQYF,TGCAGCGTTGGAGGAGAGGACAGGGGCCCAGATACGCAGTATTTT
few,TRBV2,TRBD2,TRBJ2-5,CASSFLGLAKETQYF,TGTGCCAGCAGTTTCCTTGGACTAGCTAAAGAGACCCAGTACTTC
-,TRBV28,TRBD1,TRBJ2-2,CASRLGTGYTTGELFF,TGTGCCAGCAGACTTGGGACAGGGTATACTACCGGGGAGCTGTTTTTT
once,TRBV9,-,TRBJ2-5,CASSPQGRGQETQYF,TGTGCCAGCAGCCCCCAGGGGAGGGGTCAAGAGACCCAGTACTTC
-,TRBV11-2,-,TRBJ2-3,CASSLGDGGIADTQYF,TGTGCCAGCAGCTTAGGCGACGGGGGAATCGCAGATACGCAGTATTTT
-,TRBV5-4,-,TRBJ2-5,CASSLSSQETQYF,TGTGCCAGCAGCTTGTCATCCCAAGAGACCCAGTACTTC
-,TRBV21-1,-,TRBJ1-4,CASSKGLSVAGRGEKLFF,TGTGCCAGCAGCAAAGGCCTTAGTGTTGCAGGGAGGGGTGAAAAACTGTTTTTT
-,TRBV15,TRBD1,TRBJ2-5,CATSRARTGFSETQYF,TGTGCCACCAGCAGAGCCCGGACAGGGTTTTCGGAGACCCAGTACTTC
-,TRBV28,-,TRBJ1-5,CASSTRASGQPQHF,TGTGCCAGCAGTACCAGAGCCTCGGGACAGCCCCAGCATTTT
-,TRBV10-2,TRBD2,TRBJ2-5,CASSEGLAGGLETQYF,TGCGCCAGCAGTGAGGGACTAGCGGGAGGTTTAGAGACCCAGTACTTC
-,TRBV19,TRBD2,TRBJ2-7,CASSPWGGAGVHEQYF,TGTGCCAGTAGTCCTTGGGGAGGAGCGGGAGTTCACGAGCAGTACTTC
-,TRBV30,-,TRBJ1-1,CAWSAPGTNGAFF,TGTGCCTGGAGTGCCCCCGGGACAAATGGAGCTTTCTTT
-,TRBV6-6,TRBD2,TRBJ2-2,CASSYTRGGTGELFF,TGTGCCAGCAGTTACACCCGGGGGGGGACCGGGGAGCTGTTTTTT
-,TRBV7-6,TRBD2,TRBJ2-2,CASFEGIRLAGNTGELFF,TGTGCCTCCTTTGAGGGGATTCGGCTAGCGGGGAACACCGGGGAGCTGTTTTTT